This TCR beta chain came from a study of T-cell memory formation after mild COVID-19. Study-wide background: TCR clustering was largely donor specific.

In the case of this clonotype: The antigen is unknown.

Findings and caveats of the study: Among contracting clones, CD4+ were mainly CM/EM and CD8+ enriched in EMRA.

Each CDR3 protein is one row after TCRdb ran MiXCR on the 5' RACE reads. The profile shows roughly 560,000 distinct CDR3 sequences, roughly 22% of them singletons. The receptor was isolated from an adult woman who had mild COVID-19 (a few samples of this study predate the infection). Cell type and time point are not known. The sequenced material came from PBMCs or a T cell subset sorted from them (not recorded which).

The CDR3 DNA reads as TGTGCCAGCAGCCAAGATCCCACGGGACTGTTTTTT. It codes for CASSQDPTGLFF. This sequence joins TRBV3-1 and TRBJ1-4; no clear D gene. This CDR3 spans 12 amino acids. Per the germline V gene, CDR1 is LGHDT and CDR2 is YNNKEL (reference sequence). V lost 0 bases and J 13 bases, leaving 9 bases between the germline ends.